This record covers a single T cell receptor (beta chain). The sample is drawn from a study of blood T cell repertoires in COVID-19. Study background: Collection of acute and convalescent COVID-19 samples took place in the United States, Italy and Spain. T cells, B-cell-depleted T cells, or PBMCs provided the cDNA or gDNA that served as material.

Authors' processing steps: Amplification with reference gene primers provided the estimates of nucleated cell counts. Sequencing was performed with immunoSEQ multiplex PCR; in TCRdb, only in-frame clones are kept and a portion is missing. From that table come the V and J calls and clone size; the DNA was used to work out D and trimming. Seen here are some 200,000 clones, more than 75% observed once, and the top ten hold 4.5% to 7.5%. The CDR3 totals 16 residues. Germline V gene data show CDR1 as SGHDN and CDR2 as FVKESK. Deletions cut 4 bases from V and 3 bases from J, with 18 bases between. The sequence derives from a man older than 75 with acute or convalescent COVID-19. The sample taken for sequencing was peripheral blood. The rearrangement uses TRBV14 and TRBJ1-2; tentatively, D is TRBD1 (5 bases). DNA of the CDR3: TGTGCCAGCAGCCCCGACCGGGAGGGGCGATACTATGGCTACACCTTC. Protein: CASSPDREGRYYGYTF.